There are a few counts of the clone carrying this TCR beta chain. This same CDR3 is encoded by further DNA sequences in the sample. Germline CDR1 SEHNR, CDR2 FQNEAQ (reference sequence). The CDR3 is 13 amino acids. Trimming took off 5 bases at V and 1 base at J, with 8 bases between the two ends. This entry is derived from a study of cytomegalovirus exposure and HLA in healthy donors. Primers included in the PCR were 60 Vbeta and 13 Jbeta primers. Clones were sequenced by immunoSEQ multiplex PCR, and TCRdb holds only the in-frame ones, with some missing. This sample has about 120,000 clones; over 8.5% occur once, and the top ten carry about 6.6%.

The TCR comes from a woman between 35 and 50 years old in good health and CMV-seropositive. Sequenced sample: PBMCs. The chain has TRBV7-9 and TRBJ1-1; D is perhaps TRBD1 (5 bases). The CDR3 DNA is TGTGCCAGCAGCCTACAGGAGAACACTGAAGCTTTCTTT. Residues: CASSLQENTEAFF.